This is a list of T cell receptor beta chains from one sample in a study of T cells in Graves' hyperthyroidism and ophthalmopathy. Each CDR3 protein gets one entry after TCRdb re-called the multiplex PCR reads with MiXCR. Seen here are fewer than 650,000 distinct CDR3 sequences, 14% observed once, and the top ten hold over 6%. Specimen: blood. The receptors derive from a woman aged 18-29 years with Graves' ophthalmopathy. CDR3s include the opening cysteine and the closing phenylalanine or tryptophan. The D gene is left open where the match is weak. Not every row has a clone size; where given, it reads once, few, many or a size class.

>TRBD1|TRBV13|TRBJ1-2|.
TGTGCCAGCAGCACTGGATGGACAGGGGGCATCTATGGCTACACCTTC
CASSTGWTGGIYGYTF
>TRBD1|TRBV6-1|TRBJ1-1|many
TGTGCCAGCAGGGCGGACAGGGCTTGGGGGACTGAAGCTTTCTTT
CASRADRAWGTEAFF
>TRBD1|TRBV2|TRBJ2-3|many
TGTGCCAGCAGTGACGACAGGGGGCAGACAGATACGCAGTATTTT
CASSDDRGQTDTQYF
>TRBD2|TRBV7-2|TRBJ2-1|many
TGTGCCAGCAGCTTATTCTTCGGGAGGAGGAACAATGAGCAGTTCTTC
CASSLFFGRRNNEQFF
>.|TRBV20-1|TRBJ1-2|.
TGCAGTGCTAGAGAAATAGACGGAGCGGGCTACACCTTC
CSAREIDGAGYTF
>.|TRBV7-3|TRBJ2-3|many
TGTGCCAGCAGCTTAAGTGGCGGCAACACAGATACGCAGTATTTT
CASSLSGGNTDTQYF
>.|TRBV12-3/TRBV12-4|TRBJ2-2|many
TGTGCCAGCAGTTTGGGGACCGGGGAGCTGTTTTTT
CASSLGTGELFF
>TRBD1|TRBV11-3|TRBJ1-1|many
TGTGCCAGCAGCTTTTCAGGGGGCAACACTGAAGCTTTCTTT
CASSFSGGNTEAFF
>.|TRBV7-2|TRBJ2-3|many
TGTGCCAGCAGCTTAGCCCCGCTAGGGCAGGGCTACACAGATACGCAGTATTTT
CASSLAPLGQGYTDTQYF
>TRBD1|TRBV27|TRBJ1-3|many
TGTGCCAGCAGGCTTCCCCGAGAAGGGACAGGGGGCTTTTTTACTGGAAACACCATATATTTT
CASRLPREGTGGFFTGNTIYF
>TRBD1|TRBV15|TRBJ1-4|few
TGTGCCACCAGCAGAGGTGACAGGGTACCGAATGAAAAACTGTTTTTT
CATSRGDRVPNEKLFF
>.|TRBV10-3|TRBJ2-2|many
TGTGCCATCAGTGACGGACGAGGTGGGACCGGGGAGCTGTTTTTT
CAISDGRGGTGELFF
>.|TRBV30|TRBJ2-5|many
TGTGCCTGGAGTGTAAAGAATCGGGAGACCCAGTACTTC
CAWSVKNRETQYF
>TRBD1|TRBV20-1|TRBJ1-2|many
TGCAGTGCTTCGACAGGGGCTGACTATGGCTACACCTTC
CSASTGADYGYTF
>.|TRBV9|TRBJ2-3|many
TGTGCCAGCAGCGTTGGACAGAGCACAGATACGCAGTATTTT
CASSVGQSTDTQYF
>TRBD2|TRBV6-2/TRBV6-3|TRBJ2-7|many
TGTGCCAGCAGTTACTCGCGGACTAGCGGTGGCCTCTACGAGCAGTACTTC
CASSYSRTSGGLYEQYF
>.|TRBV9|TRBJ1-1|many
TGTGCCAGCAGCGTAGGACACCCGAGAGTGGCCGTGGGCACTGAAGCTTTCTTT
CASSVGHPRVAVGTEAFF
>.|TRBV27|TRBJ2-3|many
TGTGCCAGCAGTGCCGTACAGGGCGCAGATACGCAGTATTTT
CASSAVQGADTQYF
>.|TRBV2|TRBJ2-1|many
TGTGCCAGCAGTGGACTGGTCTACAATGAGCAGTTCTTC
CASSGLVYNEQFF
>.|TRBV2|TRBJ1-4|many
TGTGCCAGCAGTGAACAGGAACCCCATGAAAAACTGTTTTTT
CASSEQEPHEKLFF
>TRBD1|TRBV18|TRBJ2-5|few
TGTGCCAGCTCACCAGAGACAGGGGGCGAGGAGACCCAGTACTTC
CASSPETGGEETQYF
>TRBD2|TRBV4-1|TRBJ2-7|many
TGCGCCAGCAGCCAAGCAGCGGGAGTGGGCTACGAGCAGTACTTC
CASSQAAGVGYEQYF
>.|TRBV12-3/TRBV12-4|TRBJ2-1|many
TGTGCCAGCAGTTATACAAACAATGAGCAGTTCTTC
CASSYTNNEQFF
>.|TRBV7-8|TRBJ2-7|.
TGTGCCAGCAGCTCAAGTTCCTGGTCCTACGAGCAGTACTTC
CASSSSSWSYEQYF
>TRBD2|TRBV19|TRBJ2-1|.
TGCGCCAGCAGCCAGGGACCAGCGGGAGACAATGAGCAGTTCTTC
CASSQGPAGDNEQFF
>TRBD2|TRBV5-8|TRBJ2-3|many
TGTGCCAGCAGCCCGCTAGCGGGAGACGATACGCAGTATTTT
CASSPLAGDDTQYF
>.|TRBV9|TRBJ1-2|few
TGTGCCAGCAGCGGCTCCGGGACATATGGCTACACCTTC
CASSGSGTYGYTF
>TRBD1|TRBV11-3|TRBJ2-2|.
TGTGCCAGCAGCTTAAACTCCCCCCTCTCAGGGGGCCGGGTTCAGGGGGAGCTGTTTTTT
CASSLNSPLSGGRVQGELFF
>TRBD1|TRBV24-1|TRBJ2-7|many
TGTGCCACCAGTGATAGAACGAACAGGGGAACCTACGAGCAGTACTTC
CATSDRTNRGTYEQYF
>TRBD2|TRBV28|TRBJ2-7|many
TGTGCCAGCAGTAACCAGCGGGAGGGGTACGAGCAGTACTTC
CASSNQREGYEQYF
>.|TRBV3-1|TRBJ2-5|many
TGTGCCAGCAGCCAATCCAGCGGCCAAGAGACCCAGTACTTC
CASSQSSGQETQYF
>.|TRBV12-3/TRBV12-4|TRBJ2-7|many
TGTGCCAGCAGTCCCTCCGGTGGTAGCCCGAACGAGCAGTACTTC
CASSPSGGSPNEQYF
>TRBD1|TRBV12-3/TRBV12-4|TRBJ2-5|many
TGTGCCAGCAGTGGCGGACAGGGGGGATGGGAGACCCAGTACTTC
CASSGGQGGWETQYF
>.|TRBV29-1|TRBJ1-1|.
TGCAGCGCCCCCCTGACAGGCGCCACTGAAGCTTTCTTT
CSAPLTGATEAFF
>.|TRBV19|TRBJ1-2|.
TGTGCCAGCAACCGGGATTTAAAGGATGGCTACACCTTC
CASNRDLKDGYTF
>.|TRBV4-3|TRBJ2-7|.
TGCGCCAGCAGCCAAGACCTGAGGGGGGGCTACGAGCAGTACTTC
CASSQDLRGGYEQYF
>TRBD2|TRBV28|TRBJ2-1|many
TGTGCCAGCAGTTCCACCTTCCCGAGGGGCCCCCGGGCGGGAGCCCACAATGAGCAGTTCTTC
CASSSTFPRGPRAGAHNEQFF